Below, one TCR beta chain is given with its context. Its specific antigen is unknown. No clone much larger than this one lies a single base away; base qualities are absent. The data were obtained in a study of beta chain features in type 1 diabetes listed by TCRdb under 2018. Context from the whole study: No differences in mean age, gender distribution, total cell number or subset yield were found between patients and healthy donors. Across all samples, about 110 million sorted cells were examined, and cell number per subset correlated strongly with RNA yield. In the study, recently diagnosed type 1 diabetes patients and matched healthy donors were compared on the TCRB repertoires of their sorted circulating CD4+ T cell subsets. Regulatory and stem cell-like memory subsets were isolated from only 8 patients and about 8 healthy donors, whereas naive and central memory subsets came from all 30 or so donors.

The germline V gene (reference sequence) yields SGHNT for CDR1 and YYREEE for CDR2. Trimming removed 3 bases from V and 1 base from J; the gene matches leave 11 bases unexplained. The CDR3 contains 17 residues, cysteine and phenylalanine counted. The retained sequence is limited to the CDR3, 51 bases, with the frame set at the first base. The entire amount of isolated RNA was reverse transcribed using the High Capacity cDNA Reverse Transcription Kit, so the sequenced TCRB transcripts were expressed ones. Deep immunoSEQ sequencing was performed on naive, central memory and regulatory T cell samples, with an average of roughly 3.6 million total reads per sample. Sorted cells were lysed in RLT buffer, and RNA was extracted using DNase-treated RNeasy Micro or Mini kits according to cell number. Each cell subset was processed separately to prevent cross-contamination, with patient and healthy donor samples processed together. Using the immunoSEQ multiplex PCR, TCRB sequences were amplified from cDNA into 87-bp fragments spanning the CDR3 region. The amplicons were sequenced using the Illumina HiSeq platform. Turning to the authors' computational methods: PCR bias was computationally corrected using synthetic template baselines, reads within Hamming distance 2 were collapsed, and singletons that could not be merged were discarded. Reads were aligned against IMGT to assign V, D and J genes, CDR3 length and insertions or deletions at six rearrangement sites. Within each subset, clonotype counts were normalized to sorted cell number, after which true diversity and Gini coefficients were computed with the tcR R package. The overlap coefficient, calculated on TCRB nucleotide sequences, was used to quantify repertoire sharing. Held by TCRdb, this immuneACCESS table contains in-frame sequences only and omits some clones. Under half of the omission traces to an unresolved V gene where checked; the cause of the rest is unknown. That table furnishes V, J and clone size, whereas the DNA furnished D and trimming. The sample table holds around 200,000 clones, of which approximately 13% were seen once. The ten most abundant clones make up about 0.58% of the sample.

Findings and caveats that apply to the study as a whole: Patients with type 1 diabetes made fewer insertions and deleted more nucleotides at VDJ recombination sites, implying thymic rearrangement abnormalities. Type 1 diabetes patients showed a moderate but significant shortening of TCRB CDR3 length in all four CD4+ subsets. Shorter templates might be favored by PCR, yet because patient and control samples were amplified and corrected together, any such skew would affect both groups equally. Because the HLA sub-analyses included only small numbers of individuals, any influence of HLA type on TCRB rearrangement was left unresolved. Because cDNA was sequenced instead of genomic DNA, activated cells with high expression could be over-represented, although the groups did not differ in activation or CD3 levels. Naive, central memory and regulatory TCRB repertoires appeared more similar among patients than among healthy donors.

Each donor gave one peripheral blood draw, averaging roughly 120 mL, which was collected into heparinised tubes. Using a panel that included CD45RO, CCR7, CD25, CD127, CD95 and CD27, naive, central memory, regulatory and stem cell-like memory CD4+ T cells were sorted on a BD FACSAria II. All sorted populations exceeded 95% purity. PBMCs were separated immediately by Lymphoprep density gradient centrifugation and were stained directly, without being cultured. To minimize batch effects, samples were stained and sorted in pairs, one healthy donor with one patient per experiment. Sample: central memory CD4+ T cells from blood. The receptor comes from a woman aged 18-30 years in good health. The rearrangement joined TRBV5-4 to TRBJ2-3, with TRBD2 matching 7 junction bases. CDR3 loop: CASSSLGGLAGTDTQYF. The DNA reads TGTGCCAGCAGCTCATTAGGAGGGCTAGCGGGCACAGATACGCAGTATTTT.